This T cell receptor beta chain was obtained from a study of blood T cell repertoires in COVID-19. About the research overall: The study drew acute and convalescent COVID-19 samples from the United States, Italy and Spain.

The cohort comprised adults aged 18 to 89 years residing in under 30 US areas. Assignment of participants to cohorts was predicated upon participant-reported clinical history. The authors' processing: Scientists estimated how many nucleated cells there were by amplifying reference gene primers. Assay: immunoSEQ multiplex PCR; the TCRdb copy retains only in-frame clones and omits some. V, J and clone size are those of that table, while D and trimming were read from the DNA. The table has approximately 210,000 clones, under 90% seen once. Sequenced input: PBMCs or T cells enriched from blood (not recorded which). The receptor comes from a woman aged 50 to 60 with acute COVID-19.

The CDR3 nucleotides read TGTGCCAGCAGCGTAGTTGAGGGGGGCACAGATACGCAGTATTTT. Protein sequence: CASSVVEGGTDTQYF. The rearrangement uses TRBV9 and TRBJ2-3, with a possible D match to TRBD1 (6 bases). The ends were cut back, 0 bases at V and 1 base at J, with 9 bases in the middle. CDR3 size: 15 residues. From germline, CDR1 is SGDLS and CDR2 YYNGEE.